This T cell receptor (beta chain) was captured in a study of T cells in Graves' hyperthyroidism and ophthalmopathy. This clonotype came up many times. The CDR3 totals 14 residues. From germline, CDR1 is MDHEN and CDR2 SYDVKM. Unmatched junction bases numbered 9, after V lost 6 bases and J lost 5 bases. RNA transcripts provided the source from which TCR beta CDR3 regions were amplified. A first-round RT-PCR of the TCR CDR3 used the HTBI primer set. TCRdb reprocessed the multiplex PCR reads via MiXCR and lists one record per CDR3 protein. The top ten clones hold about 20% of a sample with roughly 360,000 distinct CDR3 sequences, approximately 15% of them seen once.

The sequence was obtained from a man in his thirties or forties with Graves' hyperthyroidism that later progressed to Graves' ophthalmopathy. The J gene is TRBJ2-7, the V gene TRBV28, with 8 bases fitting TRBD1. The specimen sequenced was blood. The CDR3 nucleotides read TGTGCCAGCAGGCTTACAGGGGGTGACGACGAGCAGTACTTC. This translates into CASRLTGGDDEQYF.